This T cell receptor beta chain appears in the sequencing data of a study of blood T cell repertoires in COVID-19. Study in general: PBMCs, B-cell-depleted T cells, or T cells were the source of the cDNA or gDNA that made up the material.

Under the authors' procedure: Nucleated cell counts were estimated from reference gene primer amplification. TCRdb's table, derived via immunoSEQ multiplex PCR, lists solely in-frame clones and lacks some. That table supplies the V and J calls and clone size; D and trimming were determined from the DNA. Here the sample spans 100,000 to 130,000 clones, around nine tenths being singletons. Germline V gene sequence: CDR1 SGHVS, CDR2 FQNEAQ. This CDR3 contains 15 residues. The junction had 5 bases not matched to a gene; V was cut back by 3 bases and J by 3 bases. Specimen: peripheral blood. The origin of this receptor is a woman aged 25 to 39 with acute or convalescent COVID-19. The V gene is TRBV7-8, the J gene TRBJ2-1, with TRBD2 matching over 7 bases. CDR3 sequence: CASSFLQRDYNEQFF. CDR3 sequence (DNA): TGTGCCAGCAGCTTCTTGCAGCGGGACTACAATGAGCAGTTCTTC.